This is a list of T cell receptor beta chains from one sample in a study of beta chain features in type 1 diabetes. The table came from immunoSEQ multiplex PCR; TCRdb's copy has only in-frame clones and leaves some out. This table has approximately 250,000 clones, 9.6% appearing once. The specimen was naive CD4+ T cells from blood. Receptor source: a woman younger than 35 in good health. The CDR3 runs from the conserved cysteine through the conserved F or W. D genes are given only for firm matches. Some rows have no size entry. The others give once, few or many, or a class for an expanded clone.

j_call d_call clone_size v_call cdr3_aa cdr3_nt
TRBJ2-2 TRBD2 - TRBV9 CASSVAGGAGELFF TGTGCCAGCAGCGTAGCGGGAGGGGCTGGGGAGCTGTTTTTT
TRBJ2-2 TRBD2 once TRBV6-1 CASSVTSGAANTGELFF TGTGCCAGCAGTGTGACTAGCGGGGCAGCGAACACCGGGGAGCTGTTTTTT
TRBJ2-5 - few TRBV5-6 CASSLSGEETQYF TGTGCCAGCAGCTTGTCAGGGGAAGAGACCCAGTACTTC
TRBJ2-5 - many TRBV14 CASSQGGRNPQYF TGTGCCAGCAGCCAAGGAGGCCGGAACCCCCAGTACTTC
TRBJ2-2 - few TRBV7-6 CASSQGVLRRGHTGELFF TGTGCCAGCAGCCAAGGCGTACTACGAAGGGGTCACACCGGGGAGCTGTTTTTT
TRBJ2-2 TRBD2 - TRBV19 CASSMLAGGYTGELFF TGTGCCAGTAGTATGCTAGCGGGGGGCTACACCGGGGAGCTGTTTTTT
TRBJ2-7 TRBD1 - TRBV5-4 CASSFHGTGVEQYF TGTGCCAGCAGCTTTCACGGGACAGGGGTCGAGCAGTACTTC
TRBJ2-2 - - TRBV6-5 CASSSNSPGELFF TGTGCCAGCAGCTCGAACTCTCCCGGGGAGCTGTTTTTT
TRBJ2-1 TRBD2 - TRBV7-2 CASSLAAAGGPVNEQFF TGTGCCAGCAGCTTAGCTGCTGCGGGAGGGCCTGTCAATGAGCAGTTCTTC
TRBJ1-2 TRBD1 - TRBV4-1 CASSQDGTGSDYTF TGCGCCAGCAGCCAAGATGGGACAGGGAGTGACTACACCTTC
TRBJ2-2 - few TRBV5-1 CASSSDRNTGELFF TGCGCCAGCAGCTCGGACAGAAACACCGGGGAGCTGTTTTTT
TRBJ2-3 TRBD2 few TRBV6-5 CASSYSGGASTDTQYF TGTGCCAGCAGTTACTCCGGGGGGGCAAGTACAGATACGCAGTATTTT
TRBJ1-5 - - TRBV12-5 CASGLRDQPQHF TGTGCTAGTGGTTTGAGAGATCAGCCCCAGCATTTT
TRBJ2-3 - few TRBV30 CAWREIRGMTDTQYF TGTGCCTGGAGGGAAATCAGGGGTATGACAGATACGCAGTATTTT
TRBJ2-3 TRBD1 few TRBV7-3 CASSADRGTQYF TGTGCCAGCAGCGCCGACAGGGGTACGCAGTATTTT
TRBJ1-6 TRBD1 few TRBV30 CAWARGLEGGLSPLHF TGTGCCTGGGCCCGGGGGTTGGAAGGGGGCCTTTCACCCCTCCACTTT
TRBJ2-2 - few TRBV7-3 CASSLGAGNTGELFF TGTGCCAGCAGCTTGGGGGCTGGGAACACCGGGGAGCTGTTTTTT
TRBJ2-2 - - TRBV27 CASSFLGAINTGELFF TGTGCCAGCAGTTTCCTAGGGGCGATCAACACCGGGGAGCTGTTTTTT
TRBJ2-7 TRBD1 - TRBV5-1 CASSWTGASYEQYF TGCGCCAGCAGTTGGACAGGGGCTTCCTACGAGCAGTACTTC
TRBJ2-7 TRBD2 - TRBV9 CASSAGLAGVAEQYF TGTGCCAGCAGCGCCGGACTAGCGGGAGTGGCCGAGCAGTACTTC
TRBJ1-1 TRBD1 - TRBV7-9 CASSFQTGGDAEAFF TGTGCCAGCAGCTTCCAGACAGGGGGCGATGCTGAGGCTTTCTTT
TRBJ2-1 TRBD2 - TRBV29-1 CSPEVWTSGSYYNEQFF TGCAGCCCCGAGGTTTGGACTAGCGGGAGCTACTACAATGAGCAGTTCTTC
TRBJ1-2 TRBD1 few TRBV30 CAWTPGQGSYGYTF TGTGCCTGGACTCCCGGACAGGGGTCCTATGGCTACACCTTC
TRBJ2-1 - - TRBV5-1 CASAPSRGYEQFF TGCGCCAGCGCCCCAAGCCGCGGTTATGAGCAGTTCTTC
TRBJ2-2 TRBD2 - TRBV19 CASSPGTSGGHDTGELFF TGTGCCAGTAGTCCAGGGACTAGCGGGGGCCACGACACCGGGGAGCTGTTTTTT
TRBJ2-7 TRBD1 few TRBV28 CASSPRTGTYEQYF TGTGCCAGCAGTCCCAGGACAGGGACCTACGAGCAGTACTTC
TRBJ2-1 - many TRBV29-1 CSVAEGRNEQFF TGCAGCGTTGCGGAGGGACGAAATGAGCAGTTCTTC
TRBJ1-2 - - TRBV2 CASSPDLAGYGYTF TGTGCCAGCAGTCCGGACCTGGCGGGGTATGGCTACACCTTC
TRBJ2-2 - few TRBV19 CASSIPPTIGAGELFF TGTGCCAGTAGTATTCCTCCAACCATCGGGGCCGGGGAGCTGTTTTTT
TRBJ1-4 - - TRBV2 CATDRGSGEKLFF TGTGCCACGGACCGGGGGTCGGGTGAAAAACTGTTTTTT
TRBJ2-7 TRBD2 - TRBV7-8 CASSSRGDFYEQYF TGTGCCAGCAGCTCCCGGGGGGACTTTTACGAGCAGTACTTC
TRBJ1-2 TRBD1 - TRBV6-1 CASSADRGRLPRGYTF TGTGCCAGCAGTGCGGACAGGGGGCGCCTTCCGCGTGGCTACACCTTC
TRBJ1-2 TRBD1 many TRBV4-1 CASSQVGQGGYTF TGCGCCAGCAGCCAAGTTGGACAGGGTGGCTACACCTTC
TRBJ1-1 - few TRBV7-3 CASSRDSNTEAFF TGTGCCAGCAGCCGCGACAGCAACACTGAAGCTTTCTTT
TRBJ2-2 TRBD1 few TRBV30 CAWSGDSHTGELFF TGTGCCTGGAGTGGGGACAGCCACACCGGGGAGCTGTTTTTT
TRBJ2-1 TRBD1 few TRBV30 CAWSRTGGAYNEQFF TGTGCCTGGAGTCGGACAGGGGGCGCCTACAATGAGCAGTTCTTC
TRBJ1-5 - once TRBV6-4 CASAGQRGQPQHF TGTGCCAGCGCGGGGCAGAGAGGGCAGCCCCAGCATTTT
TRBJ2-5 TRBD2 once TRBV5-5 CASSPGGSWETQYF TGTGCCAGCAGCCCCGGGGGGAGTTGGGAGACCCAGTACTTC
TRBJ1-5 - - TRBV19 CASQRVSGSNQPQHF TGTGCCAGCCAAAGGGTTTCAGGGAGCAATCAGCCCCAGCATTTT
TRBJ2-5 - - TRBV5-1 CASRLASPETQYF TGCGCCAGCAGGCTAGCCTCCCCAGAGACCCAGTACTTC
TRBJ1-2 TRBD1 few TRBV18 CASSPRTGDRVYGYTF TGTGCCAGCTCACCCCGTACAGGGGACCGGGTCTATGGCTACACCTTC
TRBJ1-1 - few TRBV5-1 CASSLDPTVNTEAFF TGCGCCAGCAGCTTAGACCCGACAGTGAACACTGAAGCTTTCTTT
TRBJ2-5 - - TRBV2 CASSEAPGMETQYF TGTGCCAGCAGTGAAGCGCCGGGTATGGAGACCCAGTACTTC
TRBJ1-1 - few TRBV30 CAWSVRQTNTEAFF TGTGCCTGGAGTGTACGGCAGACTAACACTGAAGCTTTCTTT
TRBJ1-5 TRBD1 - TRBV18 CASSPPGQRNQPQHF TGTGCCAGCTCACCTCCGGGACAGCGCAATCAGCCCCAGCATTTT
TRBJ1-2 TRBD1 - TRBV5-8 CASSSDRGAVWYGYTF TGTGCCAGCAGTTCGGACAGGGGCGCCGTATGGTATGGCTACACCTTC
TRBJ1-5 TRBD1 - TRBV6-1 CASSGTGGQPQHF TGTGCCAGCAGTGGGACAGGGGGCCAGCCCCAGCATTTT
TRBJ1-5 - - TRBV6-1 CASLDNQPQHF TGTGCCTCTTTAGACAATCAGCCCCAGCATTTT
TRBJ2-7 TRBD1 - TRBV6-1 CASSGQGYEQYF TGTGCCAGCAGCGGACAGGGCTACGAGCAGTACTTC
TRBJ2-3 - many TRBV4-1 CASSQDRLTDTQYF TGCGCCAGCAGCCAAGACAGACTCACAGATACGCAGTATTTT
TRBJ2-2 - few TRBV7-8 CASSLVSSTGELFF TGTGCCAGCAGCTTAGTCAGTTCCACCGGGGAGCTGTTTTTT
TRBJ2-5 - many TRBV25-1 CASSDSGQETQYF TGTGCCAGCAGTGATTCGGGCCAAGAGACCCAGTACTTC
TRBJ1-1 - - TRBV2 CASRGDWNTEAFF TGTGCCAGCAGGGGAGACTGGAACACTGAAGCTTTCTTT
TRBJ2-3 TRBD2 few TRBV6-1 CASSEGARASGRDF TGTGCCAGCAGTGAAGGGGCCCGGGCGAGCGGGAGGGATTTT
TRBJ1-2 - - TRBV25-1 CASSDPLVHDGYTF TGTGCCAGCAGTGATCCCCTAGTACACGATGGCTACACCTTC
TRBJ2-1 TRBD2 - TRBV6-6 CASSYGLAGDNEQFF TGTGCCAGCAGTTACGGGCTAGCGGGAGACAATGAGCAGTTCTTC
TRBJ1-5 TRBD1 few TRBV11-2 CASSRDREQPQHF TGTGCCAGCAGCAGGGACAGGGAACAGCCCCAGCATTTT
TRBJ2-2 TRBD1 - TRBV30 CAWSLPDRTGELFF TGTGCCTGGAGTCTCCCGGACAGGACCGGGGAGCTGTTTTTT